This T cell receptor beta chain was observed in a study of CD8+ T cells in alopecia areata (dated by TCRdb to the late 2010s). The study in broad terms: The treated patients, all with moderate-to-severe alopecia areata, were enrolled in an open-label pilot trial of oral tofacitinib given at 5 to 10 mg twice daily. Biopsies were taken from tofacitinib-treated patients at baseline and at 4 and 24 weeks of treatment, and a later scalp biopsy was taken in several of the tofacitinib-treated patients. immunoSEQ multiplex PCR using 35 Vbeta forward primers and 13 Jbeta reverse primers was used to amplify TCRbeta CDR3 regions. In both human patients and the C3H/HeJ mouse model, the study applied high-throughput TCRbeta sequencing to look at T cell clonal expansion in alopecia areata. Tofacitinib was given for 6 to 18 months, followed by 6 months of follow-up off drug to assess delayed response and recurrence. Scalp tissue and sorted CD4+ and CD8+ peripheral blood T cells from patchy and totalis/universalis alopecia areata patients and from healthy controls were covered by human TCRbeta sequencing. In treated patients, disease severity was measured using the SALT score, which gives the percentage of scalp surface area affected. Scalp clonality was compared across normal scalp (n=4), patchy alopecia areata scalp (n=8), and alopecia totalis/universalis scalp (n=8). RNA was extracted with the PAXgene miRNA kit for fixed scalp, the miRNeasy kit for PBMCs, and the RNeasy kit for mouse skin. What the research found in general, with its limitations: Because the treated cohort was small and had only one nonresponder, larger studies are needed to examine links between baseline CD8+ expansion and response. Shared TCR sequences between patients were less evident than in mice, which may be partly attributable to HLA diversity in the patient population. Unlike mouse skin, where gammadelta T cells dominate, normal human skin contains resident alphabeta T cells that get sequenced too, which complicates analysis of the scalp TCR repertoire. Many expanded lesional clones were found to persist in scalp and blood during tofacitinib treatment, and relapse after treatment cessation may be partly explained by this persistence. Compared with normal scalp, lesional scalp had higher clonality and more expanded CD8+ clones, particularly in alopecia totalis/universalis, a pattern that suggests antigenic drive. Tofacitinib significantly decreased scalp clonality and the number of expanded CD8+ clones among the top 100 scalp clones.

Concerning this clone itself: Its antigen is unknown. Base-call qualities are not available, and no considerably larger clone is one nucleotide away.

The sample's time point label is to be understood as: around 4 weeks on oral tofacitinib. The sample's treatment or condition, from its label and the paper: oral pan-JAK inhibitor, 5-10 mg twice daily. Peripheral blood and lesional scalp punch biopsies were obtained from patients with alopecia areata. PBMCs were separated by density centrifugation and stained for CD3, CD4 and CD8, after which CD4+ and CD8+ T cells were sorted on a FACSAria. Receptors were amplified or captured by the immunoSEQ multiplex PCR assay. RNA was extracted from all samples and reverse transcribed into cDNA, which served as template for TCR sequencing. SuperScript III was used for first-strand cDNA synthesis, primed with a 2:1 mix of oligo-dT and random hexamers. A synthetic immune receptor repertoire was used to gauge amplification bias, and whatever bias remained was removed computationally. The authors processed their data as follows. Raw reads were preprocessed for error removal, and CDR3 was defined according to IMGT conventions as running from the conserved cysteine to phenylalanine. To get clonality, Shannon entropy was normalized by log2 of the number of productive unique TCRs and the result was subtracted from 1. CD4 or CD8 identity of scalp clones was inferred by cross-referencing scalp TCRbeta sequences with sorted blood CD4 and CD8 repertoires. Here the immuneACCESS table is served through TCRdb, limited to in-frame sequences with V and J called. Missing clones are a known gap in these copies; in checked studies unresolved V genes cover under half, and the rest lacks a known reason. That table is the source of V, J and clone size, and D and trimming were worked out from the DNA. A total of approximately 170,000 clones appear in this sample, more than 55% of them only once. The ten top clones hold 0.69% of the sample.

This clonotype was obtained from a human donor with alopecia areata. Specimen: CD4+ T cells sorted from blood, collected at week 4, from a patient treated with tofacitinib.

CDR3 region: CSVKGGRSETQYF. The nucleotides read TGCAGCGTTAAGGGGGGTAGGTCAGAGACCCAGTACTTC. The chain employs TRBV29-1 and TRBJ2-5; the D gene may be TRBD1 or TRBD2, since each aligns over 6 bases. Inclusive of the bounding cysteine and phenylalanine, the CDR3 is 13 residues long. Solely the CDR3 DNA is kept, with 39 bases framed from the first base. The germline V gene sets CDR1 to SQVTM and CDR2 to ANQGSEA. V gives up 5 bases and J gives up 4 bases, and the segment between their germline ends measures 14 bases. Reference TRBV29-1 and TRBJ2-5 proteins supply the regions before and after the CDR3; the full variable domain is: SAVISQKPSRDICQRGTSLTIQCQVDSQVTMMFWYRQQPGQSLTLIATANQGSEATYESGFVIDKFPISRPNLTFSTLTVSNMSPEDSSIYLCSVKGGRSETQYFGPGTRLLVL.